This T cell receptor (beta chain) is from a study of a mutant IDH1 vaccine in newly diagnosed glioma. Across the whole study: Vaccine administration was initiated 4-6 weeks following radiotherapy alone, or with temozolomide cycles. Earlier care involved radiotherapy, temozolomide, or both, and the majority received both. Study-wide results and caveats: In approximately 93% of patients, immune responses induced by the vaccine occurred.

Note on this clone: The antigen remains unidentified.

Time point of the sample: week 5, during vaccination. Vaccination used 300 ug of mutant IDH1 20-mer peptide per dose, with topical imiquimod. Trimming cost V 2 bases and J 5 bases, with 6 bases left between them. The CDR3 covers 12 residues. Germline V CDR1 and CDR2: KGHSH, LQKENI. Clones were read by immunoSEQ multiplex PCR, and TCRdb kept only the in-frame ones, dropping some. Of tens of thousands of clones listed, roughly 80% are singletons. The receptor's source is a young woman with glioma. Some clones in this sample may be carry-over from other donors' samples. The sample consisted of PBMCs, taken from a glioma patient whose treatment included an IDH1 peptide vaccine. V and J are TRBV18 and TRBJ2-5; D uncertain. CDR3: CASSPLGETQYF. The DNA for the CDR3 is TGTGCCAGCTCACCATTGGGGGAGACCCAGTACTTC.